The sequence of this T cell receptor (beta chain) was determined in a study of T cell responses to AZD1222 COVID-19 vaccine. Overall study results and limits: Most donors were white British and more were female, and clonal diversity was possibly underestimated. Increased Spike-specific TCR breadth and depth were observed after two AZD1222 doses. Regions 160-218 and 743-854 dominated among vaccine-associated CD4 TCRs spanning spike. Close to half of all spike-specific TCRs reportedly target regions of the variants that are unmutated.

About this clone itself: The antigen remains undetermined.

Here immunoSEQ multiplex PCR was the method, and the copy in TCRdb shows in-frame clones only, minus some. Of around 95,000 clones in the sample, around 90% were seen once. Germline CDR1 and CDR2: LNHDA and SQIVND (reference sequence). There are 14 residues in the CDR3. V lost 6 bases and J 0 bases, leaving 9 bases between the germline ends. The sample here was peripheral blood, taken on day 0 of AZD1222 vaccination. The sequence derives from an adult in good health. J is TRBJ1-5 and V is TRBV19; no clear D gene. CDR3: CASRVDPSNQPQHF. The CDR3 region has the DNA TGTGCCAGTAGGGTTGACCCTAGCAATCAGCCCCAGCATTTT.